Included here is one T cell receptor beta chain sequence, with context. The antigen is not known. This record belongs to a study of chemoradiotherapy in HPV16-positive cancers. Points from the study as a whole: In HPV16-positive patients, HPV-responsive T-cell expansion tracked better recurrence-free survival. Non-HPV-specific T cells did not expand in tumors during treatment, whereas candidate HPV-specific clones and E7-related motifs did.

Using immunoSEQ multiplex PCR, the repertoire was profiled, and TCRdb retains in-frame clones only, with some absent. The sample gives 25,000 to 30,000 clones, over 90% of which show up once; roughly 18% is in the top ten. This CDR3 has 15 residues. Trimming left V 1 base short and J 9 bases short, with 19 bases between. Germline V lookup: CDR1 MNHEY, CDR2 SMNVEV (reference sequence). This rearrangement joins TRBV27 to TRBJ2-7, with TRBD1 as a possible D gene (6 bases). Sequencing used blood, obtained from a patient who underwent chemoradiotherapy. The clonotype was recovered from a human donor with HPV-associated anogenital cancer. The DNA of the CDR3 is TGTGCCAGCAGTTTATTTCGGACAGCGACCGAGGGGCAGTACTTC. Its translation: CASSLFRTATEGQYF.